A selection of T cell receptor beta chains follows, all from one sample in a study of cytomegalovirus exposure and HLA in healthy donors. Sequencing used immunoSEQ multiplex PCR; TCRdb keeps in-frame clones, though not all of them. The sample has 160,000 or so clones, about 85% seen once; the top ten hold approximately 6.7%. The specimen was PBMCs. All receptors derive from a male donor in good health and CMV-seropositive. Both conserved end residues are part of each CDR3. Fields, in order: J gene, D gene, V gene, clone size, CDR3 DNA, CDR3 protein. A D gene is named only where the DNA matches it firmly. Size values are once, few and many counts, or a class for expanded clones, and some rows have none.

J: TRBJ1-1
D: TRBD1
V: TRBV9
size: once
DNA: TGTGCCAGCAGCGTCGACAGGGGTACTGAAGCTTTCTTT
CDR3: CASSVDRGTEAFF

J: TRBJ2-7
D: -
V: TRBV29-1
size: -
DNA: TGCAGCGTTCTCCGGGACACAGAATACTACGAGCAGTACTTC
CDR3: CSVLRDTEYYEQYF

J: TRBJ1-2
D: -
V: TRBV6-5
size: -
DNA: TGTGCCAGCAGATTACAGGAACGTTCAGAGTATGGCTACACCTTC
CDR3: CASRLQERSEYGYTF

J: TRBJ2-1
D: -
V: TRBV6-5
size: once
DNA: TGTGCCAGCAGCCCCGGGAAGGAGCAGTTCTTC
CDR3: CASSPGKEQFF

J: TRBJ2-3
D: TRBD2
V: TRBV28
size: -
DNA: TGTGCCAGCAGTTCTTTGGCGGGAGTAGCCCCAGATACGCAGTATTTT
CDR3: CASSSLAGVAPDTQYF

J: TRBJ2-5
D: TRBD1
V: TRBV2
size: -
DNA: TGTGCCAGCAGTAGGGGACAGCAAGAGACCCAGTACTTC
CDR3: CASSRGQQETQYF

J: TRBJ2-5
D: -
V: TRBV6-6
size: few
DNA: TGTGCCAGCACCGGTGGGGGGGCAGGGGAGACCCAGTACTTC
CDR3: CASTGGGAGETQYF

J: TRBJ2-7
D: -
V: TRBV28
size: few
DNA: TGTGCCAGCTCGGCGGGAACATACGAGCAGTACTTC
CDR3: CASSAGTYEQYF

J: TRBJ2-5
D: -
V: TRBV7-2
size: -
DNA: TGTGCCAGCAGCCCGAGGCGAAGACAAGAGACCCAGTACTTC
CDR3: CASSPRRRQETQYF

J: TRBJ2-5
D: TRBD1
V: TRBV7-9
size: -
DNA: TGTTCCAGCAGCTTAATCGGGACAGGGGTAGAGACCCAGTACTTC
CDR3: CSSSLIGTGVETQYF

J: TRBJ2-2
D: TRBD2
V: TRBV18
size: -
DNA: TGTGCCAGCTCACCCCTCGGGGGGGGGAACACCGGGGAGCTGTTTTTT
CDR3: CASSPLGGGNTGELFF

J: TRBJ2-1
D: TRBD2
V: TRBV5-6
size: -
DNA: TGTGCCAGCAGCTTACGGCGGGAGTGGAATGAGCAGTTCTTC
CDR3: CASSLRREWNEQFF

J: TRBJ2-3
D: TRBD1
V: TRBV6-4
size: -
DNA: TGTGCCAGCAGTGACGGTGGGACAGGGGGCGCAGATACGCAGTATTTT
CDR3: CASSDGGTGGADTQYF

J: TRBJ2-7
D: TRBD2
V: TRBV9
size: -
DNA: TGTGCCAGCAGCGTAGGGGGCGGGAGTCCTTACGAGCAGTACTTC
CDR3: CASSVGGGSPYEQYF

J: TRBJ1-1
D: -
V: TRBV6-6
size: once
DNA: TGTGCCAGCAGTTACGACAGGAGGACTGAAGCTTTCTTT
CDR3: CASSYDRRTEAFF

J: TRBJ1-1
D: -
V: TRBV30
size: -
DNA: TGTGCCTGGAGTAGTACATCTGAAGCTTTCTTT
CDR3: CAWSSTSEAFF

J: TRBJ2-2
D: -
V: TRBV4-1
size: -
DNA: TGCGCCAGCGGGGAGAGAGGGACCGGGGAGCTGTTTTTT
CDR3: CASGERGTGELFF

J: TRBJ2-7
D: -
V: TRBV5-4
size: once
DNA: TGTGCCAGCAGCTTGGGGCGGGGCTCCTACGAGCAGTACTTC
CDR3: CASSLGRGSYEQYF

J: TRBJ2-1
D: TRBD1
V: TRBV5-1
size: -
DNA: TGCGCCAGCAGCTTGGTGGGACAGAGGAGCTCCTACAATGAGCAGTTCTTC
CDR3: CASSLVGQRSSYNEQFF

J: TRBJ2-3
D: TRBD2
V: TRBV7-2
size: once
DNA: TGTGCCAGCAGCCTAGAGACTAGCGGGAAGCAGTATTTT
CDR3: CASSLETSGKQYF

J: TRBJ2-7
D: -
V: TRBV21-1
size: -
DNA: TGTGCCGTTCGACAGGTGAACTACGAGCAGTACTTC
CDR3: CAVRQVNYEQYF

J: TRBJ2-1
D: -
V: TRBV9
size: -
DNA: TGTGCCAGCAGCGTAGTGGGGGGAGCCTACCAAAGCAATGAGCAGTTCTTC
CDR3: CASSVVGGAYQSNEQFF

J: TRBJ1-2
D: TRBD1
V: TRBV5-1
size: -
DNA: TGCGCCAGCAGCTTACAGGGGGCCGGGGGTGGCTACACCTTC
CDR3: CASSLQGAGGGYTF

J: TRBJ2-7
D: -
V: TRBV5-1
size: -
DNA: TGCGCCAGCAGCTCCGGGGGAACGGTAGAGCAGTACTTC
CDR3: CASSSGGTVEQYF

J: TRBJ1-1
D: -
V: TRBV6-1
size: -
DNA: TGTGCCAGCAGTGAAGTGGGGCTGACGAACACTGAAGCTTTCTTT
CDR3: CASSEVGLTNTEAFF

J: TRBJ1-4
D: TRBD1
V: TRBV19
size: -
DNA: TGTGCGGTTGGCAGGGGGAATGAAAAACTGTTTTTT
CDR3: CAVGRGNEKLFF

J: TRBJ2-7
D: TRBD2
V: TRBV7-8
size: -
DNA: TGTGCCAGCAGCTTAAGGCGGGAGTTGTACGAGCAGTACTTC
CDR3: CASSLRRELYEQYF

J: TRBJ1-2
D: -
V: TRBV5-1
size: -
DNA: TGCGCCAGCAGCTTGACAGGCCTCGATTATGGCTACACCTTC
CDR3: CASSLTGLDYGYTF

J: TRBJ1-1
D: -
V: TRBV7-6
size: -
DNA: TGTGCCAGCAGCTTGGCCCAGGGAGGTGAAGCTTTCTTT
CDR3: CASSLAQGGEAFF

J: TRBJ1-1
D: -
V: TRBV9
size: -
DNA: TGTGCCAGCAGCGGACCCTGGGGGGGGAGGACTGAAGCTTTCTTT
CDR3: CASSGPWGGRTEAFF

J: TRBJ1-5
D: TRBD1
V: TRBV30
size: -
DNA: TGTGCCTGGAGTGCCTCGACAGGGATCAATCAGCCCCAGCATTTT
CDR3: CAWSASTGINQPQHF

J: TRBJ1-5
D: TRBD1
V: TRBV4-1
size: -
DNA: TGCGCCAGCTCGACAGGGGTTAATCAGCCCCAGCATTTT
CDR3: CASSTGVNQPQHF

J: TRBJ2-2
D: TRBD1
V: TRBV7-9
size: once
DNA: TGTTCCAGCAGCTTAGGGGATATACGGGACAGGGCGAACACCGGGGAGCTGTTTTTT
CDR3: CSSSLGDIRDRANTGELFF